Detailed here is one T cell receptor beta chain. Its antigen remains unknown. Trimming took off 0 bases at V and 1 base at J, with 12 bases between the two ends. Germline V CDR1 and CDR2: SGDLS, YYNGEE. The CDR3 length is 16 residues. The data were obtained in a study of T cells in Graves' hyperthyroidism and ophthalmopathy. General study findings and limits: Blood also showed most of the thyroid clonotypes that were expanded above 0.001.

The investigators amplified TCR beta CDR3 regions from RNA transcripts. Using the HTBI primer set, a first-round RT-PCR was run on the TCR CDR3. One entry per CDR3 protein, called by TCRdb with MiXCR from the multiplex PCR reads. The sample includes roughly 180,000 distinct CDR3 sequences, roughly 9.4% of them seen just once. The rearrangement uses TRBV9 and TRBJ2-3; D is possibly TRBD1 (6 bases). Sequencing used blood. This TCR derives from a woman in her late teens or twenties with Graves' hyperthyroidism that later progressed to Graves' ophthalmopathy. CDR3 sequence reads: CASSVVKGDGTDTQYF. The CDR3 DNA follows: TGTGCCAGCAGCGTAGTCAAGGGGGATGGCACAGATACGCAGTATTTT.